The sequence of this T cell receptor (beta chain) was determined in a study of control samples from healthy donors and cancer patients. The CDR3 is 15 residues long. V shed 3 bases, J shed 6 bases, and the junction held 10 bases outside the gene matches. CDR1 and CDR2 (germline): SEHNR, FQNEAQ (reference sequence). TCRdb's table, derived via immunoSEQ multiplex PCR, lists solely in-frame clones and lacks some. The profile shows under 80,000 clones, 90% to 95% of them singletons. The TCR originated in a woman aged 40 to 50 in good health. The chain recombines TRBV7-9 with TRBJ1-2; 7 bases match TRBD1. The specimen was blood. CDR3 in amino acids: CASSFAPQGGNGYTF. In DNA, the CDR3 is TGTGCCAGCAGCTTTGCGCCCCAAGGGGGCAATGGCTACACCTTC.